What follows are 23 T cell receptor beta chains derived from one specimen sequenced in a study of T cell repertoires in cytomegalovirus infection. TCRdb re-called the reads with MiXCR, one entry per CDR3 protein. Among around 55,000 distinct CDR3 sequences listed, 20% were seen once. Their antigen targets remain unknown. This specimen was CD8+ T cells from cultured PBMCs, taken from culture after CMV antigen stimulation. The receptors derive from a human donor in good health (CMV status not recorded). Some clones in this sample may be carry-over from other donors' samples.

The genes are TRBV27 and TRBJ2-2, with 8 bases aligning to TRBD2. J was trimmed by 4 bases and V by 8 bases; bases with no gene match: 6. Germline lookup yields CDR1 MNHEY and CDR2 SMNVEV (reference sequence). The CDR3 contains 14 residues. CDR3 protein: CASGGLAFTGELFF. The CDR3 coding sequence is TGTGCCAGCGGAGGACTAGCCTTCACCGGGGAGCTGTTTTTT.

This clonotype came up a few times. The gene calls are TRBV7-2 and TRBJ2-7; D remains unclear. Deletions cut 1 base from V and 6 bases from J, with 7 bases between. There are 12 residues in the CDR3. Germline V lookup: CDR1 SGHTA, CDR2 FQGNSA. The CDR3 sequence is CASSLVSREQYF. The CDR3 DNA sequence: TGTGCCAGCAGCTTAGTTTCACGCGAGCAGTACTTC.

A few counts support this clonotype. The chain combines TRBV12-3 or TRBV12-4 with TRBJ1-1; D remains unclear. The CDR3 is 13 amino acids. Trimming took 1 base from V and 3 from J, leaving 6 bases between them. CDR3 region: CASSLVADTEAFF. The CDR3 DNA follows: TGTGCCAGCAGTTTAGTGGCAGACACTGAAGCTTTCTTT.

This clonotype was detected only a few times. CDR3 residues: CASEQGRNEQYF. The CDR3 nucleotides read TGTGCCAGCGAACAGGGCCGGAACGAGCAGTACTTC. The chain joins TRBV7-9 to TRBJ2-7, with D possibly matching TRBD1 (6 bases). V lost 8 bases, J lost 5 bases, and 13 bases lay in between. The V gene's germline CDR1 is SEHNR and CDR2 FQNEAQ (reference sequence). The CDR3 sequence is 12 residues long.

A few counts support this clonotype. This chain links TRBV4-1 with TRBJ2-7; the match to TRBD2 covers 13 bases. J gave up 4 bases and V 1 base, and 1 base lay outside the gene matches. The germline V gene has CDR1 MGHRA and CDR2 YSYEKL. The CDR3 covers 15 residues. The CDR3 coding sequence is TGCGCCAGCAGCCAAGCACTAGCGGGAGGGTACGAGCAGTACTTC. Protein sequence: CASSQALAGGYEQYF.

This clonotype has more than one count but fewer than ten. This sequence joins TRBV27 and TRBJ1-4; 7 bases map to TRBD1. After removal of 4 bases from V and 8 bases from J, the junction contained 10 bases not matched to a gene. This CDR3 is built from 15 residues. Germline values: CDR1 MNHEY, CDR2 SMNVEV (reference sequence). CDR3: CASSSYDREGEKLFF. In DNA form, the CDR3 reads TGTGCCAGCAGTTCATACGACAGGGAAGGGGAAAAACTGTTTTTT. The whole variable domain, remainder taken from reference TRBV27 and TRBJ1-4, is EAQVTQNPRYLITVTGKKLTVTCSQNMNHEYMSWYRQDPGLGLRQIYYSMNVEVTDKGDVPEGYKVSRKEKRNFPLILESPSPNQTSLYFCASSSYDREGEKLFFGSGTQLSVL.

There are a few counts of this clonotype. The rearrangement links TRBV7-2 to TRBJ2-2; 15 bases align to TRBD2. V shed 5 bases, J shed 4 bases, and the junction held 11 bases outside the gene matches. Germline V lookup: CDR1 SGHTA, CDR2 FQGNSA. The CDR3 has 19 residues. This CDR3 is CASSGPWWTSGGGTGELFF. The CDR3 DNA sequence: TGTGCCAGCAGCGGGCCTTGGTGGACTAGCGGGGGGGGCACCGGGGAGCTGTTTTTT.

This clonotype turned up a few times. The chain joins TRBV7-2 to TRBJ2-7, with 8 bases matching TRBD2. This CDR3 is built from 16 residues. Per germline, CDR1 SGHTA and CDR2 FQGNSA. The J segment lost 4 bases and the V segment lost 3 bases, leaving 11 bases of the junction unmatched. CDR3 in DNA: TGTGCCAGCAGCTTTTATATGGCGGGGGGCCATTACGAGCAGTACTTC. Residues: CASSFYMAGGHYEQYF.

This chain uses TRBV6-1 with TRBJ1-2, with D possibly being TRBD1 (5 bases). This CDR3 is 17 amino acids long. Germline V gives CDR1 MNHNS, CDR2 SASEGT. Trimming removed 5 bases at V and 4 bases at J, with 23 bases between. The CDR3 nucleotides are TGTGCCAGCAGTTCCGGTTTCTATGGGGGAAGAGGCTATGGCTACACCTTC. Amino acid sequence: CASSSGFYGGRGYGYTF.

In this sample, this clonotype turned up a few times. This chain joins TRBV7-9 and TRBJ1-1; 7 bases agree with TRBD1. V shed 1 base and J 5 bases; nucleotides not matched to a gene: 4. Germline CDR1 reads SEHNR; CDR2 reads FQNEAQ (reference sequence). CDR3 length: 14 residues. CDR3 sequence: CASSLDRGWTEAFF. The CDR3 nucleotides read TGTGCCAGCAGCTTAGACAGGGGATGGACTGAAGCTTTCTTT.

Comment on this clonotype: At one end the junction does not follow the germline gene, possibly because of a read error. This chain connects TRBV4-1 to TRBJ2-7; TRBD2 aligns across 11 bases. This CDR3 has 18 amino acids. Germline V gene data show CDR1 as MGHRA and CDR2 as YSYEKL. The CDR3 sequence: CASSPGRRLAGLPHEQYF. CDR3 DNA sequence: TGTGCCAGCAGCCCTGGGAGGCGACTAGCGGGACTCCCCCACGAGCAGTACTTC.

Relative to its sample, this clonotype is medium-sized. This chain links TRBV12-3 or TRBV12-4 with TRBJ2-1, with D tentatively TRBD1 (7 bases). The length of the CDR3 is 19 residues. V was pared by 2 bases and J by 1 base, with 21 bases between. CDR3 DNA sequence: TGTGCCAGCAGTTTAAATGGGGCGGGAAGGGGGCGGTCCTACAATGAGCAGTTCTTC. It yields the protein CASSLNGAGRGRSYNEQFF.

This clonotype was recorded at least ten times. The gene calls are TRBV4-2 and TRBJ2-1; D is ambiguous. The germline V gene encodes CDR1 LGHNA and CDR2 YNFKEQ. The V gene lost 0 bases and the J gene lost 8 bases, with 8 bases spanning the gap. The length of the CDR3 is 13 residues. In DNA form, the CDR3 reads TGTGCCAGCAGCCAAGAGGGCACATATGAGCAGTTCTTC. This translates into CASSQEGTYEQFF.

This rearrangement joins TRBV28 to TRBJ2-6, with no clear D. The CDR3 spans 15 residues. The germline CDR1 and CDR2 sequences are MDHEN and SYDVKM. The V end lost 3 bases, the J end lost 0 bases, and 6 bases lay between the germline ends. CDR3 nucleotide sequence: TGTGCCAGCAGTTTGATGAGCTCTGGGGCCAACGTCCTGACTTTC. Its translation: CASSLMSSGANVLTF.

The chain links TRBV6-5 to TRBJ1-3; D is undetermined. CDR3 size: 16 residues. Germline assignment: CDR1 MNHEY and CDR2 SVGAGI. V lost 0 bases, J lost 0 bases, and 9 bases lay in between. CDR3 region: CASSYSAGHSGNTIYF. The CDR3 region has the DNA TGTGCCAGCAGTTACTCGGCCGGGCACTCTGGAAACACCATATATTTT.

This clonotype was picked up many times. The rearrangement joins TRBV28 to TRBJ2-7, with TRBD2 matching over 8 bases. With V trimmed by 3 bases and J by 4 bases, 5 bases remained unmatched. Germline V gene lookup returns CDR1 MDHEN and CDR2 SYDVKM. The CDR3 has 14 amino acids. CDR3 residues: CASSFRGRQYEQYF. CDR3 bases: TGTGCCAGCAGTTTCCGCGGGAGGCAGTACGAGCAGTACTTC.

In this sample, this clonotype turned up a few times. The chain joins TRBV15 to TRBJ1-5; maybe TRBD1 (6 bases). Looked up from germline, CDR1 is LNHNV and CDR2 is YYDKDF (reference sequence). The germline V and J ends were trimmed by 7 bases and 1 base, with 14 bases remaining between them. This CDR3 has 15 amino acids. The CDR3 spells CATTPTGGSNQPQHF. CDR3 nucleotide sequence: TGTGCCACCACCCCGACAGGAGGAAGCAATCAGCCCCAGCATTTT.

CDR3 in amino acids: CASSQEPTRGSYEQYF. DNA of the CDR3: TGTGCCAGCAGCCAAGAACCGACACGGGGCTCCTACGAGCAGTACTTC. The rearrangement joins TRBV4-2 to TRBJ2-7; TRBD2 might be the D (5 bases). Trimming took off 0 bases at V and 0 bases at J, with 12 bases between the two ends. The length of the CDR3 is 16 residues. Germline lookup yields CDR1 LGHNA and CDR2 YNFKEQ.

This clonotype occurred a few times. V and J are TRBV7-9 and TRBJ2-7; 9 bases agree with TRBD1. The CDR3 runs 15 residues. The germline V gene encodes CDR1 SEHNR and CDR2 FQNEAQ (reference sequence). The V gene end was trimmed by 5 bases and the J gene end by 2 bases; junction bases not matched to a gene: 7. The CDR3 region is CASSPPGQGAYEQYF. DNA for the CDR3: TGTGCCAGCAGCCCCCCGGGACAGGGTGCCTACGAGCAGTACTTC.

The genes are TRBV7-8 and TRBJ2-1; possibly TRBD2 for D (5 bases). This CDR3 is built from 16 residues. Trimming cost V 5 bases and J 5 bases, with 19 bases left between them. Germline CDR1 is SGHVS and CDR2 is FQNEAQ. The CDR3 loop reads CASSERTGFLNNEQFF. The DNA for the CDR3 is TGTGCCAGCAGCGAAAGGACGGGGTTTCTAAACAATGAGCAGTTCTTC.

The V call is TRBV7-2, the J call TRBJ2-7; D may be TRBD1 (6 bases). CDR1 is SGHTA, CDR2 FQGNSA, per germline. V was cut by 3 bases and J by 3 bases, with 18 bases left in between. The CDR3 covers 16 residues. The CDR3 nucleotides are TGTGCCAGCAGCTTGAACAGGGTCCCTGGTTACTACGAGCAGTACTTC. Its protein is CASSLNRVPGYYEQYF.

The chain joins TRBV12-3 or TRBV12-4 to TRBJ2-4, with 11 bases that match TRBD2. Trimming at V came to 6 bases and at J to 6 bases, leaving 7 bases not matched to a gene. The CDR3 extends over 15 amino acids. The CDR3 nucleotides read TGTGCCAGCAGCCTAATAGCGGGGGGGCCAAACATTCAGTACTTC. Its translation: CASSLIAGGPNIQYF.

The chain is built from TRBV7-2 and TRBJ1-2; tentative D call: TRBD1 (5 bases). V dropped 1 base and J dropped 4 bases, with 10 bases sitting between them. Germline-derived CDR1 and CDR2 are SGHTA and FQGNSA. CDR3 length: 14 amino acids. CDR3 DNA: TGTGCCAGCAGCTTAGGGCGTCAGGGCTATGGCTACACCTTC. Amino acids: CASSLGRQGYGYTF.